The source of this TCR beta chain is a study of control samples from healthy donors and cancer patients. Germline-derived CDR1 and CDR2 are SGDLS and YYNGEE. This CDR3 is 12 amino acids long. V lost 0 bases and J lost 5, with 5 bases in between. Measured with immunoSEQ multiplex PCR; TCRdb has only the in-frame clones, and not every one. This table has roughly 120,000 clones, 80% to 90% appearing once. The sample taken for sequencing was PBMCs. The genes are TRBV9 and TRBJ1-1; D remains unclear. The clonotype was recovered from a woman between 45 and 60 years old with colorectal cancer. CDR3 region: CASSVVGTEAFF. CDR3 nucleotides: TGTGCCAGCAGCGTAGTGGGGACTGAAGCTTTCTTT.